The next 13 T cell receptor beta chains were all read from a single sample in a study of long-term antiretroviral therapy in people with HIV. Runs used v3.0 of the immunoSEQ assay and were done at survey level. Sequencing was performed with immunoSEQ multiplex PCR; in TCRdb, only in-frame clones are kept and a portion is missing. Of around 36,000 clones in the sample, approximately 74% were seen once. The sample was unsorted PBMCs, taken 3 years after starting antiretroviral therapy. The receptors shown here come from a man aged 50 to 60 with HIV.

This chain uses TRBV27 with TRBJ2-7; D uncertain. The V gene's germline CDR1 is MNHEY and CDR2 SMNVEV (reference sequence). The V end lost 3 bases, the J end lost 0 bases, and 6 bases lay between the germline ends. The CDR3 loop spans 13 amino acids. The CDR3 reads CASSLRTSYEQYF. As DNA, the CDR3 is TGTGCCAGCAGTTTGAGGACCTCCTACGAGCAGTACTTC.

V usage is TRBV11-3 and J usage is TRBJ2-1, with 10 nucleotides matching TRBD2. Germline V gene sequence: CDR1 SGHNT, CDR2 YENEEA. Trimming cost V 1 base and J 0 bases; bases outside gene matches: 3. The CDR3 totals 17 residues. The CDR3 loop reads CASSLGLAGGSYNEQFF. In DNA, the CDR3 is TGTGCCAGCAGCTTAGGTTTAGCGGGGGGCTCCTACAATGAGCAGTTCTTC.

The chain carries TRBV10-3 and TRBJ2-1, with D hard to call. From germline, CDR1 is ENHRY and CDR2 SYGVKD. CDR3 length: 16 residues. Between the trimmed V and J ends, which lost 0 bases and 0 bases, there was a span of 9 bases. CDR3 amino acids: CAISESGSSSYNEQFF. The CDR3 nucleotides read TGTGCCATCAGTGAGTCTGGTAGTAGCTCCTACAATGAGCAGTTCTTC.

This clone was seen more than once but under ten times. The chain has TRBV5-6 and TRBJ1-4; no clear D gene. Trimming took off 0 bases at V and 4 bases at J, with 10 bases between the two ends. The CDR3 totals 15 residues. CDR1 is SGHDT, CDR2 YYEEEE, per germline. The CDR3 DNA follows: TGTGCCAGCAGCTTGGAGGGCGTACGTAATGAAAAACTGTTTTTT. The encoded protein is CASSLEGVRNEKLFF.

The CDR3 nucleotides are TGTGCCAGCACCTCCCCAGGGGCTGGAAACACCATATATTTT. It specifies CASTSPGAGNTIYF. The V and J genes are TRBV28 and TRBJ1-3; TRBD1 is a possible D gene (6 bases). The V and J ends lost 7 bases and 2 bases respectively, with 12 bases between them. CDR1 and CDR2 from the germline V gene are MDHEN and SYDVKM. There are 14 residues in the CDR3.

The chain has TRBV5-1 and TRBJ2-7; D gene ambiguous. The V end lost 0 bases, the J end lost 7 bases, and 5 bases lay between the germline ends. Germline CDR1 is SGHRS and CDR2 is YFSETQ. The CDR3 loop spans 11 amino acids. This CDR3 reads CASSLGQEQYF. The CDR3 nucleotides are TGCGCCAGCAGCTTGGGGCAGGAGCAGTACTTC. The variable domain in full, with the rest retrieved from reference TRBV5-1 and TRBJ2-7, is KAGVTQTPRYLIKTRGQQVTLSCSPISGHRSVSWYQQTPGQGLQFLFEYFSETQRNKGNFPGRFSGRQFSNSRSEMNVSTLELGDSALYLCASSLGQEQYFGPGTRLTVT.

The V and J genes are TRBV18 and TRBJ2-2; D is unclear. This CDR3 has 13 amino acids. Between the trimmed V and J ends, which lost 6 bases and 5 bases, there was a span of 10 bases. The V gene's germline CDR1 is KGHSH and CDR2 LQKENI. CDR3 in amino acids: CASSWTETGELFF. The CDR3 DNA reads as TGTGCCAGCTCCTGGACGGAAACCGGGGAGCTGTTTTTT.

The V gene is TRBV30, the J gene TRBJ1-4; maybe TRBD1 (6 bases). The CDR3 spans 13 residues. The V end was cut by 5 bases, the J end by 8 bases, with 15 bases between. The V gene's germline CDR1 is GTSNPN and CDR2 SVGIG (reference sequence). The CDR3 bases are TGTGCCTGGGGACAGAGACCGGGGGAAAAACTGTTTTTT. It translates to CAWGQRPGEKLFF. Combining the CDR3 with reference TRBV30 and TRBJ1-4 gives the whole variable domain SQTIHQWPATLVQPVGSPLSLECTVEGTSNPNLYWYRQAAGRGLQLLFYSVGIGQISSEVPQNLSASRPQDRQFILSSKKLLLSDSGFYLCAWGQRPGEKLFFGSGTQLSVL.

This chain connects TRBV7-9 to TRBJ2-1; 9 bases fit TRBD2. CDR1 is SEHNR, CDR2 FQNEAQ, per germline (reference sequence). The V gene end was trimmed by 3 bases and the J gene end by 5 bases; junction bases not matched to a gene: 11. This CDR3 comprises 17 residues. The CDR3 sequence is CASSFPHWTSDHNEQFF. CDR3 DNA sequence: TGTGCCAGCAGCTTCCCTCACTGGACTAGCGACCACAATGAGCAGTTCTTC.

This clone showed up just a few times. The V and J genes are TRBV30 and TRBJ1-2; D gene uncertain. Deletions cut 0 bases from V and 8 bases from J, with 7 bases between. The germline CDR1 and CDR2 sequences are GTSNPN and SVGIG (reference sequence). CDR3 length equals 11 residues. CDR3 in DNA: TGTGCCTGGAGTGTATTGACCGGCTACACCTTC. It specifies CAWSVLTGYTF. Based on the CDR3 plus reference TRBV30 and TRBJ1-2, the full variable domain is SQTIHQWPATLVQPVGSPLSLECTVEGTSNPNLYWYRQAAGRGLQLLFYSVGIGQISSEVPQNLSASRPQDRQFILSSKKLLLSDSGFYLCAWSVLTGYTFGSGTRLTVV.

The chain carries TRBV18 and TRBJ2-3; 14 bases are a match to TRBD2. The V and J ends lost 6 bases and 4 bases, in that order; junction bases with no gene match: 3. This CDR3 region has 15 residues. Germline lookup yields CDR1 KGHSH and CDR2 LQKENI. The CDR3 nucleotides are TGTGCCAGCTCCCAGGGACTAGCGGGAGCAGATACGCAGTATTTT. It is translated as CASSQGLAGADTQYF.

This chain joins TRBV7-2 and TRBJ2-2; D might be TRBD1 or TRBD2, each matching 5 bases. The CDR3 loop spans 15 amino acids. Germline CDR1 SGHTA, CDR2 FQGNSA. Trimming pared 4 bases from V and 4 bases from J, leaving 13 bases between. CDR3 DNA: TGTGCCAGCAGCTCGGGACCCTCGGGCACCGGGGAGCTGTTTTTT. Its translation: CASSSGPSGTGELFF.

This clone occurred once. The genes are TRBV5-5 and TRBJ1-3; D ambiguous. This CDR3 is 14 amino acids long. V was pared by 2 bases and J by 3 bases, with 9 bases between. Germline CDR1 reads SGHKS; CDR2 reads YYEKEE (reference sequence). CDR3 DNA sequence: TGTGCCAGCAGCTTCTCGGGTTTTGGAAACACCATATATTTT. Its protein product is CASSFSGFGNTIYF. The whole variable domain, filled in from reference TRBV5-5 and TRBJ1-3, reads DAGVTQSPTHLIKTRGQQVTLRCSPISGHKSVSWYQQVLGQGPQFIFQYYEKEERGRGNFPDRFSARQFPNYSSELNVNALLLGDSALYLCASSFSGFGNTIYFGEGSWLTVV.